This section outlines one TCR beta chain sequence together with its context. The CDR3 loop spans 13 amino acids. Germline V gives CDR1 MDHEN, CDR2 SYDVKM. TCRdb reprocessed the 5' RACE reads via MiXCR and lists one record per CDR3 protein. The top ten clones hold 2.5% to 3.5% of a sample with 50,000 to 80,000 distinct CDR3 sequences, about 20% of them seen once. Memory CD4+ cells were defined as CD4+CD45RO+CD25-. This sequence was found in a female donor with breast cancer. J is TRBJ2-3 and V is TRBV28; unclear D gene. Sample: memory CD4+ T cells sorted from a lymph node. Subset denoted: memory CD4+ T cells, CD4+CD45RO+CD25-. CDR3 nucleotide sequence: TGTGCTACTGGGCAATCTGGCACAGATACGCAGTATTTT. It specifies CATGQSGTDTQYF.